The 2 T cell receptor beta chains listed next were all sequenced from one sample in a study of T cell responses to AZD1222 COVID-19 vaccine. Produced via immunoSEQ multiplex PCR; TCRdb's table is partial and in-frame only. The sample records about 62,000 clones, approximately 90% being singletons. Sequencing was performed on peripheral blood, taken on day 0 of AZD1222 vaccination. The receptor set was obtained from an adult in good health.

V gene TRBV6-6 combines with J gene TRBJ2-1; 9 bases agree with TRBD2. The V segment lost 5 bases and the J segment 9 bases; nucleotides outside the gene matches: 5. From germline, CDR1 is MNHNY and CDR2 SVGAGI (reference sequence). This CDR3 is built from 13 residues. This CDR3 is CASSGGGAGEQFF. CDR3 DNA: TGTGCCAGCAGTGGCGGGGGGGCAGGTGAGCAGTTCTTC.

This chain joins TRBV5-6 and TRBJ1-1; weak D call: TRBD1 (6 bases). The CDR3 has 15 residues. Germline V gene sequence: CDR1 SGHDT, CDR2 YYEEEE. Trimming took off 0 bases at V and 0 bases at J, with 9 bases between the two ends. The CDR3 sequence: CASSLAGGLNTEAFF. CDR3 in DNA: TGTGCCAGCAGCTTGGCCGGGGGGCTGAACACTGAAGCTTTCTTT.